This TCR beta chain was obtained from a study of T cell repertoires in cytomegalovirus infection. This clonotype came up a few times. What it binds is not known. Points from the study as a whole: CMV-specific TCR beta clonotypes restricted by HLA-C dominated the ex vivo response.

TCRdb used MiXCR to reprocess the reads, holding one entry per CDR3 protein. The repertoire consists of 110,000 to 150,000 distinct CDR3 sequences, with approximately 30% occurring once and the leading ten covering about 56%. The CDR3 runs 15 residues. The germline CDR1 and CDR2 sequences are MDHEN and SYDVKM. V was pared by 4 bases and J by 2 bases, with 13 bases between. V is TRBV28 and J is TRBJ2-3; D is tentatively TRBD1 or TRBD2 (5 bases each). Sequenced here: CD8+ T cells from cultured PBMCs, sampled from culture after CMV antigen stimulation. This clonotype was obtained from a human donor in good health (CMV status not recorded). Some clones in this sample may be carry-over from other donors' samples. The DNA of the CDR3 is TGTGCCAGCAGTTCCAGGGTGAGGGACACAGATACGCAGTATTTT. It encodes CASSSRVRDTDTQYF.